These 25 T cell receptor beta chains originate from one sample sequenced in a study of T cells in tumors after PD-1 blockade. The table came from immunoSEQ multiplex PCR; TCRdb's copy has only in-frame clones and leaves some out. This table holds some 60,000 clones, roughly 75% found once. Sequenced here: PBMCs, sampled before anti-PD-1 treatment. The receptors shown here come from a human donor with basal cell carcinoma.

Only one count was recorded for this clone. V gene TRBV3-1 (or the pseudogene TRBV3-2) combines with J gene TRBJ2-1, with 8 nucleotides matching TRBD1. The CDR3 covers 13 residues. The V segment lost 6 bases and the J segment 8 bases; nucleotides outside the gene matches: 6. From germline, CDR1 is LGHDT and CDR2 YNNKEL (reference sequence). CDR3 region: CASRNQGAHEQFF. The CDR3 DNA follows: TGTGCCAGCAGAAACCAGGGGGCCCATGAGCAGTTCTTC.

This chain joins TRBV7-8 and TRBJ1-5; D is possibly TRBD1 (5 bases). From germline, CDR1 is SGHVS and CDR2 FQNEAQ. The CDR3 runs 22 residues. Trimming removed 2 bases at V and 1 base at J, with 30 bases between. The CDR3 sequence: CASSLRSIDIAGFPGSNQPQHF. In nucleotides, the CDR3 is TGTGCCAGCAGCTTAAGGTCCATTGACATAGCAGGGTTCCCTGGCAGCAATCAGCCCCAGCATTTT.

The chain couples TRBV6-5 to TRBJ1-4; D is undetermined. CDR3 size: 14 residues. Germline CDR1 reads MNHEY; CDR2 reads SVGAGI. V dropped 7 bases and J dropped 8 bases, with 17 bases sitting between them. The DNA of the CDR3 is TGTGCCAGCAAAGGGAGGGCAGTTTCCGAAAAACTGTTTTTT. Amino acid sequence: CASKGRAVSEKLFF.

The CDR3 reads CASSERGIPPRSTDTQYF. Here the CDR3 DNA reads TGTGCCAGTAGTGAGCGGGGGATCCCTCCCCGGAGCACAGATACGCAGTATTTT. The rearrangement links TRBV19 to TRBJ2-3, with 8 bases lining up with TRBD2. CDR1 and CDR2 (germline): LNHDA, SQIVND (reference sequence). J gave up 0 bases and V 5 bases, and 13 bases lay outside the gene matches. CDR3 length equals 18 residues.

In this sample, this clone turned up once. The CDR3 loop reads CASTQITGMDTEAFF. The CDR3, as DNA: TGTGCCAGCACCCAAATTACAGGGATGGACACTGAAGCTTTCTTT. The chain employs TRBV18 and TRBJ1-1; TRBD1 might be the D (6 bases). From germline, CDR1 is KGHSH and CDR2 LQKENI. The CDR3 sequence is 15 residues long. Trimming cost V 8 bases and J 3 bases, with 19 bases left between them.

This clone came up once. The genes are TRBV18 and TRBJ2-3; possible D gene TRBD1, 5 bases. The CDR3 length is 13 residues. Trimming stripped 5 bases from V and 1 base from J, with 7 bases between. Per germline, CDR1 KGHSH and CDR2 LQKENI. The CDR3: CASSDRRTDTQYF. The CDR3 coding sequence is TGTGCCAGCTCAGACAGACGCACAGATACGCAGTATTTT.

V and J are TRBV6-1 and TRBJ1-6; D may be TRBD1 (5 bases). Between the trimmed V and J ends, which lost 2 bases and 14 bases, there was a span of 13 bases. Germline V gene lookup returns CDR1 MNHNS and CDR2 SASEGT. This CDR3 region has 13 residues. The CDR3 nucleotides are TGTGCCAGCAGTGAACAGGGAATTGGGTCCCTCCACTTT. This encodes CASSEQGIGSLHF.

The rearrangement joins TRBV6-2 or TRBV6-3 to TRBJ2-5, with 9 nucleotides matching TRBD2. Losses at the gene ends were 0 bases for V and 2 bases for J; bases not matched to a gene: 10. This CDR3 is built from 18 residues. Germline values: CDR1 MNHEY, CDR2 SVGEGT. The CDR3, as DNA: TGTGCCAGCAGTTACTCGATCGGCGGGGGGGCAAATCAAGAGACCCAGTACTTC. This sequence encodes CASSYSIGGGANQETQYF.

The V gene is TRBV6-2 or TRBV6-3, the J gene TRBJ1-2; D remains ambiguous. Trimming pared 3 bases from V and 0 bases from J, leaving 5 bases between. The CDR3 is made up of 13 amino acids. Germline V gives CDR1 MNHEY, CDR2 SVGEGT. The CDR3, as DNA: TGTGCCAGCAGTTATGGGACTAACTATGGCTACACCTTC. It is translated as CASSYGTNYGYTF.

The V gene is TRBV4-1, the J gene TRBJ2-7; no clear D. CDR3 size: 15 residues. V lost 1 base and J 0 bases, leaving 10 bases between the germline ends. Germline CDR1 and CDR2: MGHRA and YSYEKL. The CDR3 protein is CASSQVAVYSYEQYF. CDR3 sequence (DNA): TGCGCCAGCAGCCAAGTGGCAGTCTACTCCTACGAGCAGTACTTC.

The chain has TRBV9 and TRBJ2-3; 11 bases line up with TRBD2. Germline trimming cut 3 bases from V and 1 base from J; bases unmatched to any gene: 7. CDR3 size: 17 residues. Germline V lookup: CDR1 SGDLS, CDR2 YYNGEE. The CDR3 loop is CASSALTSGGGTDTQYF. CDR3 sequence (DNA): TGTGCCAGCAGCGCACTTACTAGCGGGGGAGGCACAGATACGCAGTATTTT.

On this clone itself: One end of the junction fails to match germline, which may point to a read error. The V and J genes are TRBV7-9 and TRBJ2-5, with 12 nucleotides matching TRBD2. CDR3 length: 17 residues. Germline V gene sequence: CDR1 SEHNR, CDR2 FQNEAQ (reference sequence). The CDR3, as DNA: TGTGCCAGCAGCCTAGCGGGGGGGCCGGTTTCGTGGGAGACCCAGTACTTC. It specifies CASSLAGGPVSWETQYF.

Only one count was recorded for this clone. This chain links TRBV19 with TRBJ1-4, with D possibly matching TRBD1 (6 bases). In germline, CDR1 is LNHDA, CDR2 SQIVND (reference sequence). V was cut by 6 bases and J by 4 bases, with 9 bases left in between. CDR3 length: 13 amino acids. For the CDR3, the DNA is TGTGCCAGTAGGGGGGCGGTTAATGAAAAACTGTTTTTT. It translates to CASRGAVNEKLFF.

V usage is TRBV2 and J usage is TRBJ2-7; D is uncertain. Germline V gives CDR1 SNHLY, CDR2 FYNNEI. The ends were cut back, 6 bases at V and 3 bases at J, with 12 bases in the middle. This CDR3 has 13 amino acids. The CDR3 is CASSPADYYEQYF. The CDR3 DNA reads as TGTGCCAGCAGCCCCGCAGATTACTACGAGCAGTACTTC.

In its sample, this clone was seen once. The rearrangement uses TRBV5-1 and TRBJ2-5, with TRBD1 matching over 10 bases. V dropped 4 bases and J dropped 2; count of bases not matched to a gene: 17. CDR3 length equals 19 residues. The germline CDR1 and CDR2 sequences are SGHRS and YFSETQ. Here the CDR3 reads CASSVHRQGAQGRQETQYF. The CDR3 DNA reads as TGCGCCAGCAGCGTCCACCGACAGGGGGCGCAAGGACGGCAAGAGACCCAGTACTTC. Full variable domain (remainder filled in from reference TRBV5-1 and TRBJ2-5): KAGVTQTPRYLIKTRGQQVTLSCSPISGHRSVSWYQQTPGQGLQFLFEYFSETQRNKGNFPGRFSGRQFSNSRSEMNVSTLELGDSALYLCASSVHRQGAQGRQETQYFGPGTRLLVL.

There are a few counts of this clone. The chain has TRBV6-5 and TRBJ1-5; a weak D match, TRBD1 (5 bases). CDR3 length: 15 amino acids. Germline loops: CDR1 MNHEY, CDR2 SVGAGI. Trimming pared 6 bases from V and 5 bases from J, leaving 17 bases between. CDR3 bases: TGTGCCAGCAGCCGTACCTGGGGGAAGGATCAGCCCCAGCATTTT. Amino acids: CASSRTWGKDQPQHF.

The chain has TRBV6-1 and TRBJ1-3, with 7 bases that match TRBD1. Per germline, CDR1 MNHNS and CDR2 SASEGT. V was pared by 3 bases and J by 4 bases, with 6 bases of the junction left unmatched. The CDR3 consists of 15 residues. CDR3 nucleotides: TGTGCCAGCAGTGACCTAGGGACAGCCGGAAACACCATATATTTT. As protein: CASSDLGTAGNTIYF.

The rearrangement links TRBV9 to TRBJ2-1; D ambiguous. This CDR3 comprises 14 residues. The V gene lost 0 bases and the J gene lost 2 bases, with 6 bases spanning the gap. Germline CDR1 SGDLS, CDR2 YYNGEE. The CDR3 here is CASSVASTYNEQFF. Written as DNA, the CDR3 is TGTGCCAGCAGCGTAGCGTCCACCTACAATGAGCAGTTCTTC.

The chain recombines TRBV9 with TRBJ2-1, with a possible D match to TRBD1 (5 bases). Germline-derived CDR1 and CDR2 are SGDLS and YYNGEE. The CDR3 runs 12 residues. V dropped 0 bases and J dropped 12 bases, with 10 bases sitting between them. The CDR3 protein is CASSVGQGGQFF. The CDR3 region has the DNA TGTGCCAGCAGCGTAGGGCAGGGTGGGCAGTTCTTC. Looking up the rest from reference TRBV9 and TRBJ2-1 gives the full variable domain: DSGVTQTPKHLITATGQRVTLRCSPRSGDLSVYWYQQSLDQGLQFLIQYYNGEERAKGNILERFSAQQFPDLHSELNLSSLELGDSALYFCASSVGQGGQFFGPGTRLTVL.

The chain joins TRBV5-1 to TRBJ1-1; the D is unclear. This CDR3 has 14 amino acids. The V end was cut by 4 bases, the J end by 1 base, with 11 bases between. The germline V gene has CDR1 SGHRS and CDR2 YFSETQ. DNA of the CDR3: TGCGCCAGCAGCCTACCAAATTCGAACACTGAAGCTTTCTTT. Translated: CASSLPNSNTEAFF. Based on the CDR3 plus reference TRBV5-1 and TRBJ1-1, the full variable domain is KAGVTQTPRYLIKTRGQQVTLSCSPISGHRSVSWYQQTPGQGLQFLFEYFSETQRNKGNFPGRFSGRQFSNSRSEMNVSTLELGDSALYLCASSLPNSNTEAFFGQGTRLTVV.

The chain couples TRBV5-1 to TRBJ2-5; TRBD2 matches 12 bases. The length of the CDR3 is 17 residues. V was clipped by 3 bases and J by 1 base; unmatched bases: 7. Germline CDR1 and CDR2: SGHRS and YFSETQ. The CDR3 protein is CASSSGGTSGPQETQYF. The CDR3, as DNA: TGCGCCAGCAGCTCGGGGGGGACTAGCGGGCCCCAAGAGACCCAGTACTTC.

This sequence joins TRBV14 and TRBJ1-1; TRBD1 is a possible D gene (5 bases). This CDR3 has 16 residues. Germline V lookup: CDR1 SGHDN, CDR2 FVKESK. Trimming pared 0 bases from V and 6 bases from J, leaving 17 bases between. CDR3 amino acids: CASSQDLGEGSAEAFF. DNA of the CDR3: TGTGCCAGCAGCCAAGATTTGGGGGAGGGTTCCGCTGAAGCTTTCTTT. Looking up the rest from reference TRBV14 and TRBJ1-1 gives the full variable domain: EAGVTQFPSHSVIEKGQTVTLRCDPISGHDNLYWYRRVMGKEIKFLLHFVKESKQDESGMPNNRFLAERTGGTYSTLKVQPAELEDSGVYFCASSQDLGEGSAEAFFGQGTRLTVV.

CDR3 sequence: CASSRMINTEAFF. For the CDR3, the DNA is TGTGCCAGCAGTAGGATGATAAACACTGAAGCTTTCTTT. The chain uses TRBV6-5 and TRBJ1-1, with D uncertain. V lost 5 bases, J lost 2 bases, and 9 bases lay in between. CDR3 length equals 13 residues. Per germline, CDR1 MNHEY and CDR2 SVGAGI.

The chain joins TRBV4-1 to TRBJ1-3; D unresolved. V gave up 2 bases and J gave up 4 bases, with 3 bases separating them. This CDR3 comprises 12 residues. Germline V CDR1 and CDR2: MGHRA, YSYEKL. CDR3: CASSQNGNTIYF. The CDR3 coding sequence is TGCGCCAGCAGCCAAAACGGAAACACCATATATTTT.

The chain is built from TRBV2 and TRBJ2-7, with TRBD2 matching over 9 bases. Germline lookup yields CDR1 SNHLY and CDR2 FYNNEI. CDR3 length: 15 amino acids. The trim removed 11 bases at V and 2 bases at J, leaving 13 bases unmatched. The chain's CDR3 is CARGRGVAGAYEQYF. Written as DNA, the CDR3 is TGTGCCCGCGGGCGGGGGGTAGCGGGGGCCTACGAGCAGTACTTC. Full variable domain (remainder filled in from reference TRBV2 and TRBJ2-7): EPEVTQTPSHQVTQMGQEVILRCVPISNHLYFYWYRQILGQKVEFLVSFYNNEISEKSEIFDDQFSVERPDGSNFTLKIRSTKLEDSAMYFCARGRGVAGAYEQYFGPGTRLTVT.